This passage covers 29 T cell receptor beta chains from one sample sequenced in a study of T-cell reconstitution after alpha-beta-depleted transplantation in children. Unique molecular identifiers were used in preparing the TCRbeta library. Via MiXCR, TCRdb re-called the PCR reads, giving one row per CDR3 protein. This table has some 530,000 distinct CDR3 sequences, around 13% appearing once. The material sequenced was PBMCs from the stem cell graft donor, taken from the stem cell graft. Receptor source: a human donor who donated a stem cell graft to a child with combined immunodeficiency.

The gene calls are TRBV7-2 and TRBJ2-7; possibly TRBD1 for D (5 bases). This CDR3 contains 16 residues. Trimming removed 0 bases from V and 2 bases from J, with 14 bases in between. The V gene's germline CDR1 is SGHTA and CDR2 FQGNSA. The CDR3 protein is CASSLAAGLFTYEQYF. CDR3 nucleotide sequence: TGTGCCAGCAGCTTAGCGGCAGGGCTCTTCACCTACGAGCAGTACTTC. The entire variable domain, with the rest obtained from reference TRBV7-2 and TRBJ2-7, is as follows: GAGVSQSPSNKVTEKGKDVELRCDPISGHTALYWYRQSLGQGLEFLIYFQGNSAPDKSGLPSDRFSAERTGGSVSTLTIQRTQQEDSAVYLCASSLAAGLFTYEQYFGPGTRLTVT.

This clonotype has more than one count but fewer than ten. The CDR3 DNA is TGTGCCAGCAGCAAGGGGAGTCGGCGGAAGGGGACCACAGATACGCAGTATTTT. Translated: CASSKGSRRKGTTDTQYF. This sequence joins TRBV21-1 and TRBJ2-3; the table's D call TRBD2 went unverified against the DNA. TRBV21-1 is reported as a pseudogene. CDR3 size: 18 residues.

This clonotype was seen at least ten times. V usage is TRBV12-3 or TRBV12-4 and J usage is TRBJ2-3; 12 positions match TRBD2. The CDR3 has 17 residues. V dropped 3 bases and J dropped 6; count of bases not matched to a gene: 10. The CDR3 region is CASSFGLAGGPSDTQYF. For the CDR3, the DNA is TGTGCCAGCAGTTTCGGTCTAGCGGGAGGGCCTTCGGATACGCAGTATTTT.

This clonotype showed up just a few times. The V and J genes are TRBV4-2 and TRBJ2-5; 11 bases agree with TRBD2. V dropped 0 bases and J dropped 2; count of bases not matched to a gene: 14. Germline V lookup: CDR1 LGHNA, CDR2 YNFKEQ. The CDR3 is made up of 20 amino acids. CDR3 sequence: CASSQEGASGRLGGQETQYF. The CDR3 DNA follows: TGTGCCAGCAGCCAAGAGGGTGCTAGCGGGAGGTTAGGGGGACAAGAGACCCAGTACTTC.

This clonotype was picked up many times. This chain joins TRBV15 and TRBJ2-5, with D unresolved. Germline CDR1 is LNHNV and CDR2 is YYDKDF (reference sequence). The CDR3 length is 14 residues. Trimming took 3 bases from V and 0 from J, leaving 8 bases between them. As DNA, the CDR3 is TGTGCCACCAGCAGGGCTGAGTACCAAGAGACCCAGTACTTC. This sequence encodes CATSRAEYQETQYF.

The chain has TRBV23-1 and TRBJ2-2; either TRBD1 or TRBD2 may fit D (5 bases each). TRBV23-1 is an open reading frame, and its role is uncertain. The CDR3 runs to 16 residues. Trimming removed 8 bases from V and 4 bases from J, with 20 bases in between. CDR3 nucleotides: TGCGCCAGCGGGTCTCGCCCGCAGGGAGTCACCGGGGAGCTGTTTTTT. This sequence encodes CASGSRPQGVTGELFF.

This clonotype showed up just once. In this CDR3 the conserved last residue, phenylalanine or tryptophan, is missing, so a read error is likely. The CDR3 DNA reads as TGTGCCAGCAGCTTAGAAGCGGAGCAGTTCCTC. Its protein is CASSLEAEQFL. The gene calls are TRBV7-9 and TRBJ2-1; D uncertain. Trimming cost V 1 base and J 10 bases, with 5 bases left between them. CDR3 length: 11 amino acids. CDR1 SEHNR and CDR2 FQNEAQ come from the germline V gene (reference sequence).

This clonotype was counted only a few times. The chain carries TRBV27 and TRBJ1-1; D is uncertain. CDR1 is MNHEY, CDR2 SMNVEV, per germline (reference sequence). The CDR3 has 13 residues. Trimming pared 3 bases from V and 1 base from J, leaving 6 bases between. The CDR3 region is CASSFYRNTEAFF. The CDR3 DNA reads TGTGCCAGCAGTTTCTACAGGAACACTGAAGCTTTCTTT.

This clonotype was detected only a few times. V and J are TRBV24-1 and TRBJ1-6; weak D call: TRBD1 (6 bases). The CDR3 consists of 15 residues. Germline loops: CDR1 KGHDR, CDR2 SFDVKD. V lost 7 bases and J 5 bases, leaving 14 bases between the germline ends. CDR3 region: CATRTGLSDNSPLHF. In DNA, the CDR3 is TGTGCCACCAGAACAGGGCTCAGTGATAATTCACCCCTCCACTTT.

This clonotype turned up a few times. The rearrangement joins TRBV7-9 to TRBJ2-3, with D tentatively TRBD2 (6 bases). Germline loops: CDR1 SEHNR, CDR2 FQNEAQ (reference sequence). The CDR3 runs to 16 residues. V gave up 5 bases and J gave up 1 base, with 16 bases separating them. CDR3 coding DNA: TGTGCCAGCAGCCCGCCGACTAGTTTTGGCACAGATACGCAGTATTTT. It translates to CASSPPTSFGTDTQYF. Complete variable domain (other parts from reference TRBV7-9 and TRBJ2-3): DTGVSQNPRHKITKRGQNVTFRCDPISEHNRLYWYRQTLGQGPEFLTYFQNEAQLEKSRLLSDRFSAERPKGSFSTLEIQRTEQGDSAMYLCASSPPTSFGTDTQYFGPGTRLTVL.

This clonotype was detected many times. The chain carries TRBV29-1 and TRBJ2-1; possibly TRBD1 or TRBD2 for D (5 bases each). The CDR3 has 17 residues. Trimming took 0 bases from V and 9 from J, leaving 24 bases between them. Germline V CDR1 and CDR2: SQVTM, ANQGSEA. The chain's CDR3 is CSVEDRSGPVPFAEQFF. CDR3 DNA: TGCAGCGTTGAAGATAGGTCGGGGCCCGTCCCTTTTGCTGAGCAGTTCTTC.

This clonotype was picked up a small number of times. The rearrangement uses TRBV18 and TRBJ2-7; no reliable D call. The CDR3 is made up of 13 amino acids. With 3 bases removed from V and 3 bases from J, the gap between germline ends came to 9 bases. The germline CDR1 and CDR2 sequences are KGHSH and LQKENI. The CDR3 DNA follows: TGTGCCAGCTCACCCTATTCCGACTACGAGCAGTACTTC. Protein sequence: CASSPYSDYEQYF.

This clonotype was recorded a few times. The CDR3 sequence is CASSFGRRGRSDTQYF. The CDR3 coding sequence is TGTGCCAGCAGTTTCGGACGAAGAGGGAGGTCAGATACGCAGTATTTT. The chain combines TRBV28 with TRBJ2-3, with D possibly TRBD2 on 6 matching bases. This CDR3 has 16 residues. V lost 3 bases and J 4 bases, leaving 17 bases between the germline ends. CDR1 is MDHEN, CDR2 SYDVKM, per germline.

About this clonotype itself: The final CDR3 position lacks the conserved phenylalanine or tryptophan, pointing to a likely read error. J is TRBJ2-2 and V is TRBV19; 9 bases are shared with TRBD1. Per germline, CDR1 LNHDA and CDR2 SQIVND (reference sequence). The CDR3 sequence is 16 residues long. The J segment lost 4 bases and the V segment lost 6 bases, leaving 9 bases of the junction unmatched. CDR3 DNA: TGTGCCAGTAGCACACAGGGGGCGTCTAGCACCGGGGAGCTGTTTTAT. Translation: CASSTQGASSTGELFY.

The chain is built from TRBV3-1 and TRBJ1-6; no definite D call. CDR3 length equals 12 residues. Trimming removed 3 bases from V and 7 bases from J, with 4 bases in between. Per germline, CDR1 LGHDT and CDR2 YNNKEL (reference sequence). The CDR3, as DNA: TGTGCCAGCAGCCAGGGGAATTCACCCCTCCACTTT. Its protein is CASSQGNSPLHF.

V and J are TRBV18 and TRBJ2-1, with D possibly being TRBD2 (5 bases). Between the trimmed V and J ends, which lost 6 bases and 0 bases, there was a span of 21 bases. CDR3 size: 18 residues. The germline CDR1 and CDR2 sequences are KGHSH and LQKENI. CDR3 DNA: TGTGCCAGCTCGCCTAGGAGGCCAGCCCAGAGCTCCTACAATGAGCAGTTCTTC. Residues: CASSPRRPAQSSYNEQFF.

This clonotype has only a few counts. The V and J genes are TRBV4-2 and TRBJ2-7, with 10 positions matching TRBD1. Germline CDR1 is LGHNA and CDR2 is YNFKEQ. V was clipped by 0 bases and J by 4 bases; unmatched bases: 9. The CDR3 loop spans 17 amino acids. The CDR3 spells CASSQEFSGQGIYEQYF. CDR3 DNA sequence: TGTGCCAGCAGCCAAGAGTTTTCGGGACAGGGGATTTACGAGCAGTACTTC.

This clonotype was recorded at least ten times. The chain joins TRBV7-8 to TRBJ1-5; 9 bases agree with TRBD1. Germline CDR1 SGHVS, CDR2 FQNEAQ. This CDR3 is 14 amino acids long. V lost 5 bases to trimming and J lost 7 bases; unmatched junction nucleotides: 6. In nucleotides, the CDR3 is TGTGCCAGCAGCACCACAGGGGGCGGGCAGCCCCAGCATTTT. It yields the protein CASSTTGGGQPQHF.

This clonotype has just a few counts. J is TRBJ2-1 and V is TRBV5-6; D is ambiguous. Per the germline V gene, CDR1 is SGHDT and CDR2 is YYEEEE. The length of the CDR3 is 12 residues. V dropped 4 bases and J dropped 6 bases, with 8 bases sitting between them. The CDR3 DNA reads TGTGCCAGCAGCGCCAGGAGCAATGAGCAGTTCTTC. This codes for CASSARSNEQFF.

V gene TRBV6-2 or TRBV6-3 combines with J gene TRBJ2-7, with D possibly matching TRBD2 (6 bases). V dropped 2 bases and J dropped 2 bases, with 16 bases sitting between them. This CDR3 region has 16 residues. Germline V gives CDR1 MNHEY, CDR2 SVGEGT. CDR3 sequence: CASSYDPERATYEQYF. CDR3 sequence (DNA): TGTGCCAGCAGTTACGACCCTGAGCGGGCGACCTACGAGCAGTACTTC.

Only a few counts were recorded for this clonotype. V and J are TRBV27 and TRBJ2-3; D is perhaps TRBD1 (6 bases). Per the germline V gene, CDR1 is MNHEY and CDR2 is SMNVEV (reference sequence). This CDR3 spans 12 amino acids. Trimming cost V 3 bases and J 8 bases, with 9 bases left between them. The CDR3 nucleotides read TGTGCCAGCAGTTTCGTGGGGGCTACGCAGTATTTT. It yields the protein CASSFVGATQYF.

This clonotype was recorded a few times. CDR3 sequence: CASSLRRGAEGQYF. For the CDR3, the DNA is TGTGCCAGCAGCCTTCGGAGGGGGGCTGAGGGGCAGTATTTT. The chain has TRBV3-1 and TRBJ2-3; D possibly matches TRBD1 or TRBD2 (6 bases each). This CDR3 is 14 amino acids long. The ends were cut back, 4 bases at V and 11 bases at J, with 19 bases in the middle. Germline V gene sequence: CDR1 LGHDT, CDR2 YNNKEL (reference sequence).

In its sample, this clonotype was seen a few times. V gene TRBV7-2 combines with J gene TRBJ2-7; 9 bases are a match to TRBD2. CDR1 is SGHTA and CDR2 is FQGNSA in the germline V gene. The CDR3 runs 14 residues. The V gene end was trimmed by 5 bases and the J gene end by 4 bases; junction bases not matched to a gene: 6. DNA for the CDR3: TGTGCCAGCAGCCCACCGGGACTAGCTTACGAGCAGTACTTC. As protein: CASSPPGLAYEQYF. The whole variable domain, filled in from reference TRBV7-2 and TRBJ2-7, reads GAGVSQSPSNKVTEKGKDVELRCDPISGHTALYWYRQSLGQGLEFLIYFQGNSAPDKSGLPSDRFSAERTGGSVSTLTIQRTQQEDSAVYLCASSPPGLAYEQYFGPGTRLTVT.

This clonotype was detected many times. For the CDR3, the DNA is TGTGCCAGCAGCGTAGCTACTAGCGGAGATACGCAGTATTTT. Translating it yields CASSVATSGDTQYF. The chain has TRBV9 and TRBJ2-3; the match to TRBD2 covers 8 bases. Germline CDR1 and CDR2: SGDLS and YYNGEE. With V trimmed by 0 bases and J by 5 bases, 2 bases remained unmatched. The CDR3 is made up of 14 amino acids.

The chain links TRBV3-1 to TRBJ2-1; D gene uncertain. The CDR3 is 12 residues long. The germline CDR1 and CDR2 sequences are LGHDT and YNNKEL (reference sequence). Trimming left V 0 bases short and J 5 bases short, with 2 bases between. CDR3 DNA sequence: TGTGCCAGCAGCCAAGAGGACAATGAGCAGTTCTTC. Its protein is CASSQEDNEQFF.

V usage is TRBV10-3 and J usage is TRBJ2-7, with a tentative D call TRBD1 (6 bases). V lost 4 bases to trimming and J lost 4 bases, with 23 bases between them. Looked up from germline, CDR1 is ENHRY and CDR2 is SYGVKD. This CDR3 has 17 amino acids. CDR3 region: CAISASPDSGGLYEQYF. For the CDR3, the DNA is TGTGCCATCAGTGCTTCACCGGACAGTGGAGGTCTATACGAGCAGTACTTC.

The CDR3 here is CSGRDRDSTGELFF. DNA for the CDR3: TGCAGCGGCCGGGACAGGGATTCCACCGGGGAGCTGTTTTTT. The chain combines TRBV29-1 with TRBJ2-2, with 9 positions matching TRBD1. The CDR3 loop spans 14 amino acids. Trimming cost V 7 bases and J 4 bases; bases outside gene matches: 7. Germline assignment: CDR1 SQVTM and CDR2 ANQGSEA.

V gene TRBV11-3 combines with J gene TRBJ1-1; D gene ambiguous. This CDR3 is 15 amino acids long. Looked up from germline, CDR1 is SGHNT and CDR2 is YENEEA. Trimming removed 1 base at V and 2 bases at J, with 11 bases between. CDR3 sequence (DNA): TGTGCCAGCAGCTTAGGGGTGGCAGCAAACACTGAAGCTTTCTTT. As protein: CASSLGVAANTEAFF.

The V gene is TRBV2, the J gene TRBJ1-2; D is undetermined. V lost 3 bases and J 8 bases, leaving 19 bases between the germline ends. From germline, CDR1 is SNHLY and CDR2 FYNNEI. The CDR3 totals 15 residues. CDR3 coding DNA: TGTGCCAGCAGTGATGTAGGACGGAAACTCATCGGCTACACCTTC. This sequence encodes CASSDVGRKLIGYTF.